The rows below give T cell receptor beta chains drawn from one sample of a study of blood T cell repertoires in COVID-19. Repertoires were generated with immunoSEQ multiplex PCR, while TCRdb's copy carries only in-frame clones and drops some. The repertoire consists of about 240,000 clones, with 70% to 90% occurring once and the leading ten covering 4% to 6%. Source material: peripheral blood. The receptors derive from a man aged 50-60 years with COVID-19, enrolled during active disease. CDR3s include the opening cysteine and the closing phenylalanine or tryptophan. A D gene is named only where the DNA matches it firmly. Size is omitted from some rows. Given values are once, few, many or a class for expanded clones.

TRBV9	.	TRBJ1-3	TRBD1	CASSATGSGNTIYF	TGTGCCAGCAGCGCGACAGGGTCTGGAAACACCATATATTTT
TRBV19	.	TRBJ1-2	.	CASSPAGRVDYGYTF	TGTGCCAGTAGTCCCGCAGGGAGGGTTGACTATGGCTACACCTTC
TRBV6-1	.	TRBJ2-1	.	CASSEPGQGDNEQFF	TGTGCCAGCAGTGAGCCGGGACAAGGAGACAATGAGCAGTTCTTC
TRBV24-1	.	TRBJ1-1	.	CATKGGGNTEAFF	TGTGCCACCAAAGGCGGAGGGAACACTGAAGCTTTCTTT
TRBV7-6	.	TRBJ2-3	TRBD1	CASTRRTPQGAGTDTQYF	TGTGCCAGCACGCGACGGACTCCACAGGGGGCAGGCACAGATACGCAGTATTTT
TRBV30	.	TRBJ1-6	.	CAWSVPWSIGQGSPLHF	TGTGCCTGGAGTGTACCGTGGTCAATCGGGCAGGGATCACCCCTCCACTTT
TRBV23-1	.	TRBJ1-1	.	CASGGEGRSEAFF	TGCGCCAGCGGAGGGGAGGGAAGGAGTGAAGCTTTCTTT
TRBV30	.	TRBJ2-5	TRBD1	CAWMRGQEETQYF	TGTGCCTGGATGAGGGGGCAGGAGGAGACCCAGTACTTC
TRBV5-4	few	TRBJ1-4	.	CASSDGGGANEKLFF	TGTGCCAGCAGCGATGGGGGAGGAGCAAATGAAAAACTGTTTTTT
TRBV30	.	TRBJ1-2	.	CAWSTGGNYGYTF	TGTGCCTGGAGTACTGGGGGGAACTATGGCTACACCTTC
TRBV21-1	.	TRBJ2-7	.	CASSKISRGRYEQYF	TGTGCCAGCAGCAAAATTTCGCGGGGGCGATACGAGCAGTACTTC
TRBV4-1	.	TRBJ1-4	.	CASSLVAGDNEKLFF	TGCGCCAGCAGCCTCGTGGCGGGGGATAATGAAAAACTGTTTTTT